The 27 T cell receptor beta chains reported below all come from one sample, sequenced in a study of blood T cell repertoires in COVID-19 (dated by TCRdb to the early 2020s). The library was produced with the immunoSEQ multiplex PCR assay. Entries here come from immuneACCESS through TCRdb and include only in-frame sequences with V and J called. Some clones fail to appear in such tables; in the studies checked, an unresolved V gene covers under half of the shortfall, and the cause of the remainder is unknown. The sample table contains roughly 49,000 clones; only one count was recorded for around 65% of them. The ten largest make up around 9.4% of the sample. Sequencing was carried out using peripheral blood. The source is a woman between 70 and 85 years old with acute or convalescent COVID-19.

This sequence joins TRBV19 and TRBJ2-7; D may be TRBD2 (6 bases). The germline V gene has CDR1 LNHDA and CDR2 SQIVND (reference sequence). This CDR3 contains 14 residues. Between the trimmed V and J ends, which lost 6 bases and 1 base, there was a span of 13 bases. CDR3 nucleotide sequence: TGTGCCAGTAGCCACCGGGGGTTGTCCTACGAGCAGTACTTC. This codes for CASSHRGLSYEQYF.

The rearrangement uses TRBV6-2 or TRBV6-3 and TRBJ2-1; D is possibly TRBD2 (6 bases). The CDR3 consists of 14 residues. In germline, CDR1 is MNHEY, CDR2 SVGEGT. Trimming took 5 bases from V and 6 from J, leaving 14 bases between them. In DNA, the CDR3 is TGTGCCAGCAGTCTAAGACTAGATGCCAATGAGCAGTTCTTC. Protein product: CASSLRLDANEQFF.

This clone was picked up many times. V usage is TRBV4-1 and J usage is TRBJ1-1, with a possible D match to TRBD1 (6 bases). The CDR3 has 12 amino acids. Looked up from germline, CDR1 is MGHRA and CDR2 is YSYEKL. The germline V and J ends were trimmed by 3 bases and 7 bases, with 9 bases remaining between them. CDR3 sequence (DNA): TGCGCCAGCAGCCAGGGGGCGGATGAAGCTTTCTTT. Protein product: CASSQGADEAFF.

The rearrangement links TRBV19 to TRBJ1-5; the D is unclear. The CDR3 is 15 amino acids. Trimming cost V 3 bases and J 0 bases, with 9 bases left between them. From germline, CDR1 is LNHDA and CDR2 SQIVND (reference sequence). The CDR3 DNA follows: TGTGCCAGTAGTATGCGGCTGATTAGCAATCAGCCCCAGCATTTT. Its translation: CASSMRLISNQPQHF.

This chain joins TRBV5-1 and TRBJ2-6; 7 bases match TRBD1. Germline loops: CDR1 SGHRS, CDR2 YFSETQ. The CDR3 extends over 15 amino acids. V lost 7 bases to trimming and J lost 4 bases; unmatched junction nucleotides: 8. In DNA form, the CDR3 reads TGCGCCAGCGCCCCACAGGGGTACGGGGCCAACGTCCTGACTTTC. Encoded protein: CASAPQGYGANVLTF. The entire variable domain, with the rest obtained from reference TRBV5-1 and TRBJ2-6, is as follows: KAGVTQTPRYLIKTRGQQVTLSCSPISGHRSVSWYQQTPGQGLQFLFEYFSETQRNKGNFPGRFSGRQFSNSRSEMNVSTLELGDSALYLCASAPQGYGANVLTFGAGSRLTVL.

The chain employs TRBV19 and TRBJ1-5; D may be TRBD1 (6 bases). V was pared by 6 bases and J by 3 bases, with 9 bases between. CDR3 size: 13 residues. Germline V lookup: CDR1 LNHDA, CDR2 SQIVND (reference sequence). CDR3 sequence reads: CASSGTHNQPQHF. CDR3 DNA sequence: TGTGCCAGTAGCGGGACACACAATCAGCCCCAGCATTTT.

On this clone itself: Other DNA sequences in the sample encode the same CDR3. The DNA for the CDR3 is TGCGCCAGCAGCTTCCTAGCGGGAGGGACAGATACGCAGTATTTT. This translates into CASSFLAGGTDTQYF. The rearrangement uses TRBV5-1 and TRBJ2-3, with TRBD2 matching 12 bases. The J segment lost 3 bases and the V segment lost 2 bases, leaving 1 base of the junction unmatched. Looked up from germline, CDR1 is SGHRS and CDR2 is YFSETQ. The CDR3 extends over 15 amino acids.

This chain uses TRBV28 with TRBJ2-7; 14 bases map to TRBD2. Germline assignment: CDR1 MDHEN and CDR2 SYDVKM. J lost 3 bases, V lost 2 bases, and 15 bases had no gene match. The CDR3 consists of 20 residues. Here the CDR3 DNA reads TGTGCCAGCAGTTTACTCTCTGGACTAGCGGGAGGTCAAGCCTTCTACGAGCAGTACTTC. Its protein product is CASSLLSGLAGGQAFYEQYF.

The table lists this clone with a few counts. CDR3 coding DNA: TGTGCCAGCAGGGCCGGGTCCTACGAGCAGTACTTC. Its protein is CASRAGSYEQYF. This chain links TRBV28 with TRBJ2-7, with D unresolved. The CDR3 totals 12 residues. Trimming pared 6 bases from V and 1 base from J, leaving 7 bases between. Germline V gene sequence: CDR1 MDHEN, CDR2 SYDVKM.

CDR3 in DNA: TGTGCCAGCAGTTTACCCCGAAAAGGATTGAGGGGGCGTATCGTAACTGAAAAACTGTTTTTT. Translating gives CASSLPRKGLRGRIVTEKLFF. The chain links TRBV28 to TRBJ1-4; 7 nucleotides agree with TRBD1. J lost 7 bases, V lost 2 bases, and 25 bases had no gene match. The CDR3 totals 21 residues. In germline, CDR1 is MDHEN, CDR2 SYDVKM.

This clone was recorded a few times. The chain employs TRBV6-2 or TRBV6-3 and TRBJ2-7; 8 nucleotides align to TRBD2. With 5 bases clipped from V and 6 bases from J, the junction kept 6 bases outside the gene matches. The CDR3 length is 13 residues. The germline V gene encodes CDR1 MNHEY and CDR2 SVGEGT. CDR3 coding DNA: TGTGCCAGCAGTACCGGGGGGGGCTCCGAGCAGTACTTC. It yields the protein CASSTGGGSEQYF.

This clone was counted between two and nine times. V usage is TRBV29-1 and J usage is TRBJ1-5, with TRBD1 identical over 7 bases. CDR3 size: 14 residues. Trimming cost V 6 bases and J 5 bases; bases outside gene matches: 10. The V gene's germline CDR1 is SQVTM and CDR2 ANQGSEA. This chain's CDR3 is CSVPGDSYDQPQHF. The CDR3 DNA reads TGCAGCGTCCCCGGGGACAGTTACGATCAGCCCCAGCATTTT.

The gene calls are TRBV28 and TRBJ1-6; a weak D match, TRBD1 (5 bases). The germline V gene encodes CDR1 MDHEN and CDR2 SYDVKM. The V gene lost 3 bases and the J gene lost 6 bases, with 21 bases spanning the gap. The CDR3 spans 18 residues. The CDR3 region is CASSFSPGLGAFNSPLHF. The CDR3, as DNA: TGTGCCAGCAGTTTCTCGCCAGGTTTAGGGGCCTTTAATTCACCCCTCCACTTT. The entire variable domain, with the rest obtained from reference TRBV28 and TRBJ1-6, is as follows: DVKVTQSSRYLVKRTGEKVFLECVQDMDHENMFWYRQDPGLGLRLIYFSYDVKMKEKGDIPEGYSVSREKKERFSLILESASTNQTSMYLCASSFSPGLGAFNSPLHFGNGTRLTVT.

As DNA, the CDR3 is TGTGCCAGCAGCTTAGGTGGTAGCGGGAGGTCTGATACGCAGTATTTT. This sequence encodes CASSLGGSGRSDTQYF. V usage is TRBV11-3 and J usage is TRBJ2-3; TRBD2 agrees at 10 bases. Germline CDR1 SGHNT, CDR2 YENEEA. Unmatched junction bases numbered 7, after V lost 1 base and J lost 6 bases. This CDR3 region has 16 residues.

This chain links TRBV28 with TRBJ2-6, with 9 nucleotides matching TRBD1. This CDR3 spans 17 amino acids. CDR1 is MDHEN and CDR2 is SYDVKM in the germline V gene. After removal of 6 bases from V and 5 bases from J, the junction contained 11 bases not matched to a gene. The CDR3 nucleotides read TGTGCCAGCAGCACACCTACAGGGGGCCATAGGGCCAACGTCCTGACTTTC. As protein: CASSTPTGGHRANVLTF.

Turning to this clone: At one boundary the junction diverges from the germline segment, which might be a read error. The rearrangement links TRBV18 to TRBJ2-1, with 10 bases aligning to TRBD2. This CDR3 spans 14 amino acids. CDR1 and CDR2 from the germline V gene are KGHSH and LQKENI. CDR3 loop: CASSPPSSGTSVVF. CDR3 DNA sequence: TGTGCCAGCTCACCACCGTCCTCCGGGACTAGCGTGGTCTTC.

The chain couples TRBV11-2 to TRBJ2-5; 15 nucleotides align to TRBD2. Germline assignment: CDR1 SGHAT and CDR2 FQNNGV. J lost 6 bases, V lost 6 bases, and 8 bases had no gene match. The CDR3 length is 16 residues. The CDR3 DNA is TGTGCCAGCAGAGGACTAGCGGGGGGGCCATGGAAGACCCAGTACTTC. Residues: CASRGLAGGPWKTQYF.

V and J are TRBV29-1 and TRBJ2-1, with 9 bases aligning to TRBD2. The CDR3 runs 16 residues. Germline V gene sequence: CDR1 SQVTM, CDR2 ANQGSEA. V was clipped by 0 bases and J by 8 bases; unmatched bases: 11. The CDR3 sequence: CSVEDLGGRASYEQFF. The CDR3 DNA reads as TGCAGCGTTGAAGATCTCGGCGGGAGGGCCTCCTATGAGCAGTTCTTC.

The rearrangement uses TRBV24-1 and TRBJ2-3; tentatively, D is TRBD1 (6 bases). The germline gives CDR1 KGHDR, CDR2 SFDVKD. The CDR3 length is 18 residues. V shed 3 bases and J shed 2 bases, with 20 bases lying between them. Here the CDR3 DNA reads TGTGCCACCAGTGATCCCCAGACAGGACAAGAAAACACAGATACGCAGTATTTT. Encoded protein: CATSDPQTGQENTDTQYF.

On this clone: At the DNA level, this CDR3 is encoded by other sequences in the same sample as well. This chain joins TRBV30 and TRBJ2-1, with TRBD2 matching 12 bases. The CDR3 spans 12 residues. In germline, CDR1 is GTSNPN, CDR2 SVGIG (reference sequence). The ends lost 8 bases at V and 4 bases at J; junction bases unmatched: 0. The CDR3 protein is CAGTSGYNEQFF. The CDR3 DNA reads TGTGCCGGGACTAGCGGGTACAATGAGCAGTTCTTC.

The chain carries TRBV5-1 and TRBJ2-1, with D unclear. The germline gives CDR1 SGHRS, CDR2 YFSETQ. V was trimmed by 0 bases and J by 7 bases, leaving 14 bases between them. There are 15 residues in the CDR3. In DNA, the CDR3 is TGCGCCAGCAGCTTGGTGCCGGGTCGGCAAAATGAGCAGTTCTTC. Protein sequence: CASSLVPGRQNEQFF. The entire variable domain, with the rest obtained from reference TRBV5-1 and TRBJ2-1, is as follows: KAGVTQTPRYLIKTRGQQVTLSCSPISGHRSVSWYQQTPGQGLQFLFEYFSETQRNKGNFPGRFSGRQFSNSRSEMNVSTLELGDSALYLCASSLVPGRQNEQFFGPGTRLTVL.

The table lists this clone with a few counts. The chain couples TRBV18 to TRBJ1-1, with 11 bases fitting TRBD1. The CDR3 totals 15 residues. Per germline, CDR1 KGHSH and CDR2 LQKENI. J gave up 5 bases and V 0 bases, and 2 bases lay outside the gene matches. The CDR3 region is CASSPPDRGLTEAFF. DNA of the CDR3: TGTGCCAGCTCACCACCGGACAGGGGGCTTACTGAAGCTTTCTTT.

This chain joins TRBV5-5 and TRBJ1-5; D not certain. CDR1 and CDR2 from the germline V gene are SGHKS and YYEKEE (reference sequence). The ends were cut back, 1 base at V and 7 bases at J, with 12 bases in the middle. This CDR3 has 14 amino acids. In nucleotides, the CDR3 is TGTGCCAGCAGCTTGATGGAGGGAATGCAGCCCCAGCATTTT. As protein: CASSLMEGMQPQHF. Filled out from reference TRBV5-5 and TRBJ1-5, the complete variable domain reads DAGVTQSPTHLIKTRGQQVTLRCSPISGHKSVSWYQQVLGQGPQFIFQYYEKEERGRGNFPDRFSARQFPNYSSELNVNALLLGDSALYLCASSLMEGMQPQHFGDGTRLSIL.

The gene calls are TRBV19 and TRBJ2-1, with a possible D match to TRBD2 (6 bases). V was trimmed by 3 bases and J by 3 bases, leaving 15 bases between them. The CDR3 sequence is 16 residues long. Germline lookup yields CDR1 LNHDA and CDR2 SQIVND (reference sequence). The CDR3 DNA reads TGTGCCAGTAGTATTTTTGGAGGGGATAACTACAATGAGCAGTTCTTC. Residues: CASSIFGGDNYNEQFF.

This chain links TRBV4-1 with TRBJ2-7; D unresolved. The CDR3 length is 12 residues. Germline V CDR1 and CDR2: MGHRA, YSYEKL. V was trimmed by 5 bases and J by 3 bases, leaving 8 bases between them. The CDR3 is CASSKNNYEQYF. CDR3 in DNA: TGCGCCAGCAGCAAGAACAACTACGAGCAGTACTTC.

The genes are TRBV11-2 and TRBJ2-7; D ambiguous. CDR1 is SGHAT and CDR2 is FQNNGV in the germline V gene. V was shortened by 1 base and J by 0 bases, with 7 bases between the two germline ends. The CDR3 totals 14 residues. The DNA of the CDR3 is TGTGCCAGCAGCTTAGTTGTAAACTCCTACGAGCAGTACTTC. It is translated as CASSLVVNSYEQYF.

The rearrangement uses TRBV10-3 and TRBJ1-2, with 7 bases that match TRBD1. CDR3 length: 14 residues. The germline gives CDR1 ENHRY, CDR2 SYGVKD. With 4 bases clipped from V and 5 bases from J, the junction kept 7 bases outside the gene matches. This chain's CDR3 is CAISGRDSEYGYTF. In DNA, the CDR3 is TGTGCCATCAGTGGACGGGACAGCGAATATGGCTACACCTTC.